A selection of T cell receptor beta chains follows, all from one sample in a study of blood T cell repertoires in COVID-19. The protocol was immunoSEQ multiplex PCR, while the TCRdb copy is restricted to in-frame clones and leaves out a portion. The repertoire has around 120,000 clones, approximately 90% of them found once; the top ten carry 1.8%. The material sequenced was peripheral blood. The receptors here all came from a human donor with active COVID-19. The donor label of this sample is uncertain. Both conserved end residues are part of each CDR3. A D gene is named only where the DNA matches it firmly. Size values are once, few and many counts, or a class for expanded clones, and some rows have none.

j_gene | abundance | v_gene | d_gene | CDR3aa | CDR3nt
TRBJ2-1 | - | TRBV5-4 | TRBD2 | CASSLALAGWNEQFF | TGTGCCAGCAGCTTGGCGTTAGCGGGGTGGAATGAGCAGTTCTTC
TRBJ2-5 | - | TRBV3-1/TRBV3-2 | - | CASSQDVLDARETQYF | TGTGCCAGCAGCCAAGATGTACTAGACGCTAGGGAGACCCAGTACTTC
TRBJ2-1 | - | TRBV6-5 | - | CASLTGSNEQFF | TGTGCCAGTCTGACAGGTAGCAATGAGCAGTTCTTC
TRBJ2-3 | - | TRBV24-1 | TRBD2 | CATSDFGGGAPDTQYF | TGTGCCACCAGTGATTTTGGCGGGGGGGCCCCAGATACGCAGTATTTT
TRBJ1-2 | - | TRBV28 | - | CASSLVTDYGYTF | TGTGCCAGCAGTTTAGTGACAGACTATGGCTACACCTTC
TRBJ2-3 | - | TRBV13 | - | CASSLTTGGGGDTQYF | TGTGCCAGCAGCTTGACCACCGGCGGGGGCGGGGATACGCAGTATTTT
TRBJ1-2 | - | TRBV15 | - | CATSRGDSERARGYTF | TGTGCCACCAGCAGGGGGGACTCTGAACGGGCTCGGGGCTACACCTTC
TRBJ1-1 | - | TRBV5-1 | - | CASSFQGMNTEAFF | TGCGCCAGCAGCTTCCAGGGTATGAACACTGAAGCTTTCTTT
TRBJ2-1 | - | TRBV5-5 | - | CASSLGPVDEQFF | TGTGCCAGCAGCTTGGGTCCCGTAGATGAGCAGTTCTTC
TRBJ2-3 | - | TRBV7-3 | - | CASSLSRGKDTQYF | TGTGCCAGCAGCTTATCGCGGGGAAAAGATACGCAGTATTTT
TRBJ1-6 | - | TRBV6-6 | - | CASSLGVSYNSPLHF | TGTGCCAGCAGTCTAGGGGTTTCCTATAATTCACCCCTCCACTTT
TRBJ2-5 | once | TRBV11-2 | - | CASSRRGFSNQETQYF | TGTGCCAGCAGCCGCCGGGGTTTTTCCAATCAAGAGACCCAGTACTTC
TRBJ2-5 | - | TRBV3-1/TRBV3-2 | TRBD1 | CASSQGGTGGGGETQYF | TGTGCCAGCAGCCAAGGAGGGACAGGGGGTGGAGGAGAGACCCAGTACTTC
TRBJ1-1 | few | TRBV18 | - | CASSRGISGTEAFF | TGTGCCAGCTCACGAGGGATCTCCGGGACTGAAGCTTTCTTT
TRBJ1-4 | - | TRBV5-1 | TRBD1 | CASSPNWGQGNEKLFF | TGCGCCAGCAGCCCTAACTGGGGACAGGGGAATGAAAAACTGTTTTTT
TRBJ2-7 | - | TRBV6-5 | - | CASSSPKRDSSYEQYF | TGTGCCAGCAGTTCTCCGAAGAGGGATAGCTCCTACGAGCAGTACTTC
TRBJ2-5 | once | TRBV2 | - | CASTGEETQYF | TGTGCCAGCACCGGGGAGGAGACCCAGTACTTC
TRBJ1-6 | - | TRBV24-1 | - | CATQRTENSPLHF | TGTGCCACCCAACGGACAGAAAACTCACCCCTCCACTTT
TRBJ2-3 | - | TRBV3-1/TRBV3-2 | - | CASRPGPQGTQYF | TGTGCCAGCAGACCAGGTCCCCAGGGTACGCAGTATTTT
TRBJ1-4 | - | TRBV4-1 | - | CASSPQHVGGANEKLFF | TGCGCCAGCAGCCCCCAACATGTGGGAGGGGCTAATGAAAAACTGTTTTTT
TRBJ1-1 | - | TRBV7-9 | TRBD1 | CASSLWDRADTEAFF | TGTGCCAGCAGCTTATGGGACAGGGCGGACACTGAAGCTTTCTTT
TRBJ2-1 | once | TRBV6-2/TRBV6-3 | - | CASSRRGEQFF | TGTGCCAGCAGCCGTCGGGGGGAGCAGTTCTTC
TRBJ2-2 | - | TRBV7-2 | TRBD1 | CASSRDRGFNTGELFF | TGTGCCAGCAGCCGGGACAGGGGTTTTAACACCGGGGAGCTGTTTTTT
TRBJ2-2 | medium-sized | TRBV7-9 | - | CASSFTRTPNTGELFF | TGTGCCAGCAGCTTTACGAGGACTCCGAACACCGGGGAGCTGTTTTTT
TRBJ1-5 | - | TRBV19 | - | CASSQGNQPQHF | TGTGCCAGTAGCCAGGGAAATCAGCCCCAGCATTTT
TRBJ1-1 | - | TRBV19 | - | CASSIGAEAFF | TGTGCCAGTAGTATAGGGGCCGAAGCTTTCTTT
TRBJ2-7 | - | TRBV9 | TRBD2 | CASSHGTSGSYEQYF | TGTGCCAGCAGTCATGGGACTAGCGGCTCCTACGAGCAGTACTTC
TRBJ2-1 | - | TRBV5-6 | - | CASSLEGGFSSSEQFF | TGTGCCAGCAGCTTGGAGGGGGGGTTTTCGAGCAGTGAGCAGTTCTTC
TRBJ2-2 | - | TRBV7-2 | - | CASSQTGSNTGELFF | TGTGCCAGCAGCCAGACAGGCTCGAACACCGGGGAGCTGTTTTTT
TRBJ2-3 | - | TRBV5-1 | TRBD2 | CASSFSGGATDTQYF | TGCGCCAGCAGCTTTAGCGGGGGGGCCACAGATACGCAGTATTTT
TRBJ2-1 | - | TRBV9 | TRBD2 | CASSTHSGTRSYNEQFF | TGTGCCAGCAGCACCCATTCCGGGACTAGGAGCTACAATGAGCAGTTCTTC
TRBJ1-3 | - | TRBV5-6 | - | CASSPDGITPGNTIYF | TGTGCCAGCAGCCCAGATGGCATCACCCCTGGAAACACCATATATTTT
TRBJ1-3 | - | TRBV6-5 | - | CASSYSRVSGNTIYF | TGTGCCAGCAGTTACTCCAGGGTATCAGGAAACACCATATATTTT
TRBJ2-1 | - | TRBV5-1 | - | CASSSYNEQFF | TGCGCCAGCAGCTCGTACAATGAGCAGTTCTTC
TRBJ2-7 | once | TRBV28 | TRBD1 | CASSSDRVGNEQYF | TGTGCCAGCAGTTCCGACAGGGTGGGCAACGAGCAGTACTTC
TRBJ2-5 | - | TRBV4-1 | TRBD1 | CASSPTGGAETQYF | TGCGCCAGCAGCCCTACAGGGGGCGCCGAGACCCAGTACTTC
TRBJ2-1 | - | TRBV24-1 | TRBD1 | CATSDSAGGALNEQFF | TGTGCCACCAGTGATTCGGCAGGGGGCGCTTTAAATGAGCAGTTCTTC
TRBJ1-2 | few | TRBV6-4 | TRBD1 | CASSEDRARGYTF | TGTGCCAGCAGTGAAGACAGGGCGCGAGGCTACACCTTC
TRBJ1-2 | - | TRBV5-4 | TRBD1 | CASSFGGEGANDYGYTF | TGTGCCAGCAGCTTTGGGGGCGAGGGGGCAAACGACTATGGCTACACCTTC